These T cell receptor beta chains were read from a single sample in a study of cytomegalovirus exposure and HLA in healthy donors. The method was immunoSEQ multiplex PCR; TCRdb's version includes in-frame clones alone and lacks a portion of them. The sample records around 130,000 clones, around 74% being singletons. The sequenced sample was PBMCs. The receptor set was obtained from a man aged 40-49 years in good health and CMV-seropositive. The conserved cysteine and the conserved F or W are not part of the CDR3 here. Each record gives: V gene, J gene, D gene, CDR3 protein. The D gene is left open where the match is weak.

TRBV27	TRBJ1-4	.	ASSPGPTGGEKLF
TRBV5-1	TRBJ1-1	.	ASSLGSVAGNAEAF
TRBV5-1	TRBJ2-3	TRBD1	ASSPEGQPQY
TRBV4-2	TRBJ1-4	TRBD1	ASSQGQQRLNEKLF
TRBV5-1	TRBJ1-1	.	ASSSRGGDTEAF
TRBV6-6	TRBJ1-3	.	ASSSEGSGNTIY
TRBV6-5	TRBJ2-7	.	ASSYPGSGYEQY
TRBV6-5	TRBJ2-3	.	ASSYSTVPGTDTQY
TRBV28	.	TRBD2	ASTPTGTSRSEQY
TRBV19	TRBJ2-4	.	ASSPGSAKNIQY
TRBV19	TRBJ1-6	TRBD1	ASSNTGAVNSPLH
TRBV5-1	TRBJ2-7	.	ASSFGLPGSGVQY
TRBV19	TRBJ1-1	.	ASSRSYTEAF
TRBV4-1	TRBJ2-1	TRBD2	ASSQDQRTSGYNEQF
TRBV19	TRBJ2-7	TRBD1	ASTRTGGEQY
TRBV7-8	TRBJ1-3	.	ASSWGPAGAGNTIY
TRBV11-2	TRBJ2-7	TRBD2	ASSPRGGRLAHEQY
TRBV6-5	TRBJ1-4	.	ASSFAGGTNEKLF
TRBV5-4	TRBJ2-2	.	ATRWGPANTGELF
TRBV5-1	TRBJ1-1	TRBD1	ASSVGYRGDTEAF
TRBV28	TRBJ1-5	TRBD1	ASGPSGQGIGYSNQPQH
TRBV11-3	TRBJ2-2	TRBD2	ASSFGLAGTGELF
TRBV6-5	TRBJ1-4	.	ASTNDRRLYEKLF
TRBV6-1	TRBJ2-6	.	ASRQGSSGANVLT
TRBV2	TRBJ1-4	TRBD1	ASYREGGRGKLF
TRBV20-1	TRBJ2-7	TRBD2	SARFLAGEY
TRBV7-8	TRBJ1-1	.	ASSLVHGQNTEAF
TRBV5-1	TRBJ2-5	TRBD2	ASSPGTSEETQY